The 31 T cell receptor beta chains given below trace back to one sample, sequenced in a study of blood T cell repertoires in COVID-19. Libraries were prepared by immunoSEQ multiplex PCR; TCRdb keeps only in-frame clonotypes and omits some of them. The sample lists about 310,000 clones, 85% seen once, with around 1.8% in the top ten. The sequenced sample was PBMCs or T cells enriched from blood (not recorded which). These receptors originate from a woman in her twenties or thirties who had been exposed to COVID-19.

J is TRBJ1-1 and V is TRBV9; D is perhaps TRBD1 (5 bases). V dropped 6 bases and J dropped 5 bases, with 23 bases sitting between them. CDR1 and CDR2 (germline): SGDLS, YYNGEE. The CDR3 consists of 16 residues. CDR3 DNA sequence: TGTGCCAGCACGAAATCATTGGAGCAGGGATGGACTGAAGCTTTCTTT. Translated: CASTKSLEQGWTEAFF.

This chain joins TRBV27 and TRBJ1-6; a possible D gene is TRBD1 (5 bases). The germline V and J ends were trimmed by 5 bases and 2 bases, with 16 bases remaining between them. The CDR3 has 17 amino acids. Germline V gene data show CDR1 as MNHEY and CDR2 as SMNVEV (reference sequence). The CDR3 sequence is CASSPDHRLPYNSPLHF. In DNA, the CDR3 is TGTGCCAGCAGTCCAGATCACAGGTTGCCCTATAATTCACCCCTCCACTTT.

The J gene is TRBJ1-2, the V gene TRBV30; D possibly corresponds to TRBD1 (5 bases). The CDR3 runs 19 residues. Germline CDR1 GTSNPN, CDR2 SVGIG (reference sequence). The germline V and J ends were trimmed by 2 bases and 0 bases, with 25 bases remaining between them. CDR3 region: CAWSLQGVIDLQANYGYTF. CDR3 bases: TGTGCCTGGAGTCTTCAGGGTGTTATCGACCTTCAAGCTAACTATGGCTACACCTTC.

The J gene is TRBJ1-2, the V gene TRBV19, with unresolved D. Germline CDR1 and CDR2: LNHDA and SQIVND (reference sequence). V was shortened by 4 bases and J by 6 bases, with 9 bases between the two germline ends. There are 12 residues in the CDR3. The CDR3 coding sequence is TGTGCCAGTAGTACTACAGTGGATGGCTACACCTTC. Its translation is CASSTTVDGYTF.

The chain recombines TRBV19 with TRBJ1-5, with D tentatively TRBD1 (6 bases). Germline V CDR1 and CDR2: LNHDA, SQIVND (reference sequence). Trimming pared 3 bases from V and 0 bases from J, leaving 15 bases between. The CDR3 loop spans 17 amino acids. CDR3 nucleotides: TGTGCCAGTAGTATCAACCGACAGGATTATAGCAATCAGCCCCAGCATTTT. Amino acids: CASSINRQDYSNQPQHF. Complete variable domain (other parts from reference TRBV19 and TRBJ1-5): DGGITQSPKYLFRKEGQNVTLSCEQNLNHDAMYWYRQDPGQGLRLIYYSQIVNDFQKGDIAEGYSVSREKKESFPLTVTSAQKNPTAFYLCASSINRQDYSNQPQHFGDGTRLSIL.

The chain employs TRBV14 and TRBJ1-1, with TRBD1 matching over 8 bases. This CDR3 spans 15 amino acids. Germline V gives CDR1 SGHDN, CDR2 FVKESK. Unmatched junction bases numbered 8, after V lost 6 bases and J lost 2 bases. DNA of the CDR3: TGTGCCAGCAGACAAACCGGGACAGGAAACACTGAAGCTTTCTTT. This translates into CASRQTGTGNTEAFF.

This clone was seen a single time. CDR3 protein: CASSFGTSADTQYF. The CDR3 DNA reads as TGTGCCAGCAGCTTCGGGACTAGCGCAGATACGCAGTATTTT. The chain joins TRBV5-6 to TRBJ2-3, with 10 positions matching TRBD2. V dropped 2 bases and J dropped 4; count of bases not matched to a gene: 1. CDR1 is SGHDT and CDR2 is YYEEEE in the germline V gene. The CDR3 sequence is 14 residues long.

For the CDR3, the DNA is TGTGCCTGGAGGACAGGGGTTGAAAAACTGTTTTTT. Translated: CAWRTGVEKLFF. The chain employs TRBV30 and TRBJ1-4, with 8 bases aligning to TRBD1. Unmatched junction bases numbered 1, after V lost 3 bases and J lost 7 bases. CDR3 length: 12 residues. Germline V CDR1 and CDR2: GTSNPN, SVGIG (reference sequence). The full variable domain, rest sourced from reference TRBV30 and TRBJ1-4, is SQTIHQWPATLVQPVGSPLSLECTVEGTSNPNLYWYRQAAGRGLQLLFYSVGIGQISSEVPQNLSASRPQDRQFILSSKKLLLSDSGFYLCAWRTGVEKLFFGSGTQLSVL.

This clone was detected once. The chain carries TRBV30 and TRBJ2-5; TRBD2 might be the D (5 bases). V was shortened by 2 bases and J by 12 bases, with 25 bases between the two germline ends. Germline-derived CDR1 and CDR2 are GTSNPN and SVGIG (reference sequence). The CDR3 contains 15 residues. The CDR3 spells CAWSPPTQFMGVKYF. The CDR3 DNA sequence: TGTGCCTGGAGTCCCCCTACGCAGTTCATGGGAGTAAAGTACTTC.

The rearrangement links TRBV28 to TRBJ2-7, with 7 bases matching TRBD1. Germline lookup yields CDR1 MDHEN and CDR2 SYDVKM. Trimming cost V 6 bases and J 3 bases; bases outside gene matches: 8. The CDR3 consists of 14 residues. The CDR3 bases are TGTGCCAGCAGGGGACAGTCACCAGACTACGAGCAGTACTTC. It codes for CASRGQSPDYEQYF.

This clone was counted a few times. This CDR3 is also generated by other DNA sequences in the sample. The chain is built from TRBV3-1 (or the pseudogene TRBV3-2) and TRBJ2-7; D remains ambiguous. This CDR3 spans 12 amino acids. The V gene's germline CDR1 is LGHDT and CDR2 YNNKEL (reference sequence). Trimming cost V 0 bases and J 3 bases, with 3 bases left between them. CDR3 sequence (DNA): TGTGCCAGCAGCCAAGACAGCTACGAGCAGTACTTC. Translated, it gives CASSQDSYEQYF.

This chain connects TRBV9 to TRBJ2-1; 10 nucleotides line up with TRBD2. CDR3 length equals 16 residues. The V segment lost 4 bases and the J segment 3 bases; nucleotides outside the gene matches: 7. Germline loops: CDR1 SGDLS, CDR2 YYNGEE. CDR3 bases: TGTGCCAGCAGCCCTGTACTAGCGGGACTCTACAATGAGCAGTTCTTC. This translates into CASSPVLAGLYNEQFF. Supplemented by reference TRBV9 and TRBJ2-1, the full variable domain reads DSGVTQTPKHLITATGQRVTLRCSPRSGDLSVYWYQQSLDQGLQFLIQYYNGEERAKGNILERFSAQQFPDLHSELNLSSLELGDSALYFCASSPVLAGLYNEQFFGPGTRLTVL.

The gene calls are TRBV2 and TRBJ1-5; the D is unclear. CDR1 is SNHLY and CDR2 is FYNNEI in the germline V gene. The V gene lost 7 bases and the J gene lost 3 bases, with 13 bases spanning the gap. This CDR3 has 14 residues. The DNA for the CDR3 is TGTGCCAGCATGAAGACTCAAAACAATCAGCCCCAGCATTTT. It specifies CASMKTQNNQPQHF.

This clone was found once. In nucleotides, the CDR3 is TGTGCCAGCAGCTTAGTCACTAGCGGGAGGACGGAGCAGTTCTTC. Protein product: CASSLVTSGRTEQFF. J is TRBJ2-1 and V is TRBV7-8; TRBD2 agrees at 12 bases. This CDR3 is 15 amino acids long. V lost 1 base, J lost 10 bases, and 5 bases stayed unmatched. Germline assignment: CDR1 SGHVS and CDR2 FQNEAQ.

This clone was picked up one time. The genes are TRBV6-1 and TRBJ2-7, with TRBD2 identical over 10 bases. The CDR3 contains 16 residues. Germline trimming cut 3 bases from V and 0 bases from J; bases unmatched to any gene: 5. CDR1 is MNHNS, CDR2 SASEGT, per germline. The CDR3 coding sequence is TGTGCCAGCAGTGAGGTACTAGCGGGGCCCTCCTACGAGCAGTACTTC. It translates to CASSEVLAGPSYEQYF.

J is TRBJ2-3 and V is TRBV5-4; D gene unclear. CDR1 SGHNT and CDR2 YYREEE come from the germline V gene (reference sequence). Between the trimmed V and J ends, which lost 10 bases and 3 bases, there was a span of 9 bases. The CDR3 spans 11 residues. The CDR3 reads CACGETDTQYF. In DNA form, the CDR3 reads TGTGCCTGCGGAGAGACAGATACGCAGTATTTT. Combining the CDR3 with reference TRBV5-4 and TRBJ2-3 gives the whole variable domain ETGVTQSPTHLIKTRGQQVTLRCSSQSGHNTVSWYQQALGQGPQFIFQYYREEENGRGNFPPRFSGLQFPNYSSELNVNALELDDSALYLCACGETDTQYFGPGTRLTVL.

The chain couples TRBV5-1 to TRBJ2-7, with 10 nucleotides matching TRBD1. The length of the CDR3 is 14 residues. Losses at the gene ends were 6 bases for V and 3 bases for J; bases not matched to a gene: 6. Per germline, CDR1 SGHRS and CDR2 YFSETQ. As DNA, the CDR3 is TGCGCCAGCACCCAAGGACAGGGGGTCTACGAGCAGTACTTC. Amino acids: CASTQGQGVYEQYF.

The gene calls are TRBV5-1 and TRBJ2-6; 9 nucleotides line up with TRBD1. Germline assignment: CDR1 SGHRS and CDR2 YFSETQ. The CDR3 covers 18 residues. J lost 0 bases, V lost 2 bases, and 6 bases had no gene match. This CDR3 reads CASSLSGTGSSGANVLTF. In DNA form, the CDR3 reads TGCGCCAGCAGCTTATCCGGGACAGGGTCCTCTGGGGCCAACGTCCTGACTTTC.

This chain links TRBV4-1 with TRBJ1-1; possible D gene TRBD1, 6 bases. Germline V gene sequence: CDR1 MGHRA, CDR2 YSYEKL. This CDR3 has 16 amino acids. Trimming cost V 1 base and J 1 base, with 13 bases left between them. CDR3 protein: CASSQAPGHPNTEAFF. Here the CDR3 DNA reads TGCGCCAGCAGCCAAGCACCGGGACACCCGAACACTGAAGCTTTCTTT.

The chain combines TRBV28 with TRBJ1-2; no clear D. Germline CDR1 and CDR2: MDHEN and SYDVKM. The CDR3 contains 13 residues. Trimming took 2 bases from V and 4 from J, leaving 8 bases between them. The CDR3 bases are TGTGCCAGCAGTTTAATGCGTCCCTATGGCTACACCTTC. Amino acids: CASSLMRPYGYTF.

The chain links TRBV9 to TRBJ1-5; D remains ambiguous. The length of the CDR3 is 16 residues. Trimming took 1 base from V and 1 from J, leaving 12 bases between them. The germline CDR1 and CDR2 sequences are SGDLS and YYNGEE. The CDR3 loop reads CASSVYRRGSNQPQHF. The CDR3, as DNA: TGTGCCAGCAGCGTATATAGGAGAGGGAGCAATCAGCCCCAGCATTTT.

The chain uses TRBV5-1 and TRBJ2-7, with 11 bases lining up with TRBD2. The ends lost 0 bases at V and 6 bases at J; junction bases unmatched: 5. Germline-derived CDR1 and CDR2 are SGHRS and YFSETQ. The CDR3 totals 15 residues. Written as DNA, the CDR3 is TGCGCCAGCAGCTTGGATAGCGGGGGGGCGGCCGAGCAGTACTTC. Its protein product is CASSLDSGGAAEQYF.

In this sample, this clone turned up once. This sequence joins TRBV7-6 and TRBJ2-3; 8 nucleotides agree with TRBD1. This CDR3 is 15 amino acids long. Germline values: CDR1 SGHVS, CDR2 FNYEAQ. The V segment lost 1 base and the J segment 5 bases; nucleotides outside the gene matches: 5. The CDR3 loop is CASSLEAGGIDTQYF. In DNA form, the CDR3 reads TGTGCCAGCAGCTTAGAAGCAGGGGGCATAGATACGCAGTATTTT.

The rearrangement uses TRBV21-1 and TRBJ1-3; the D segment call TRBD1 is taken from the table without a DNA check. TRBV21-1 represents a pseudogene. The CDR3 covers 16 residues. The CDR3 loop reads CASSKGRGQPGNTIYF. The CDR3 DNA reads TGTGCCAGCAGCAAAGGGCGGGGACAGCCTGGAAACACCATATATTTT.

The chain has TRBV5-6 and TRBJ2-1; D ambiguous. Trimming took off 1 base at V and 4 bases at J, with 9 bases between the two ends. CDR3 length: 14 amino acids. Germline CDR1 reads SGHDT; CDR2 reads YYEEEE. As DNA, the CDR3 is TGTGCCAGCAGCTTGCCCAGTTCATACAATGAGCAGTTCTTC. Encoded protein: CASSLPSSYNEQFF.

This clone has only a few counts. The chain couples TRBV6-5 to TRBJ1-2, with 7 bases aligning to TRBD1. The V gene's germline CDR1 is MNHEY and CDR2 SVGAGI. The CDR3 contains 14 residues. The V segment lost 7 bases and the J segment 0 bases; nucleotides outside the gene matches: 5. The CDR3 reads CASNSQGPNYGYTF. Written as DNA, the CDR3 is TGTGCCAGCAATTCACAGGGGCCTAACTATGGCTACACCTTC.

V usage is TRBV15 and J usage is TRBJ1-5; D gene uncertain. Trimming took 0 bases from V and 9 from J, leaving 15 bases between them. Germline assignment: CDR1 LNHNV and CDR2 YYDKDF (reference sequence). This CDR3 has 15 residues. The CDR3: CATSRDDILLAPQHF. CDR3 nucleotides: TGTGCCACCAGCAGAGACGACATCCTCCTAGCGCCCCAGCATTTT. The full variable domain, its missing parts supplied by reference TRBV15 and TRBJ1-5, is DAMVIQNPRYQVTQFGKPVTLSCSQTLNHNVMYWYQQKSSQAPKLLFHYYDKDFNNEADTPDNFQSRRPNTSFCFLDIRSPGLGDTAMYLCATSRDDILLAPQHFGDGTRLSIL.

The chain is built from TRBV19 and TRBJ2-5; TRBD1 might be the D (6 bases). V lost 3 bases and J 4 bases, leaving 12 bases between the germline ends. CDR1 and CDR2 (germline): LNHDA, SQIVND (reference sequence). The CDR3 has 14 amino acids. The CDR3 loop reads CASSIRPTGETQYF. The CDR3 coding sequence is TGTGCCAGTAGTATTAGACCGACAGGAGAGACCCAGTACTTC.

Only one count was recorded for this clone. The chain is built from TRBV21-1 and TRBJ2-1; whether TRBD1, the table's D call, matches the DNA was not checked. TRBV21-1 is designated a pseudogene. The CDR3 is 17 residues long. CDR3 loop: CASSKADEDRETNEQFF. CDR3 in DNA: TGTGCCAGCAGCAAAGCGGATGAGGACAGGGAAACAAATGAGCAGTTCTTC.

The chain employs TRBV18 and TRBJ1-2; a weak D match, TRBD1 (5 bases). This CDR3 region has 13 residues. CDR1 and CDR2 (germline): KGHSH, LQKENI. V lost 5 bases and J lost 4, with 11 bases in between. The CDR3 bases are TGTGCCAGCTCAACGACAGACCTCTATGGCTACACCTTC. Protein product: CASSTTDLYGYTF.

This clone is a singleton in its sample. The chain couples TRBV4-2 to TRBJ2-1, with TRBD2 matching over 7 bases. Germline V lookup: CDR1 LGHNA, CDR2 YNFKEQ. V lost 0 bases to trimming and J lost 6 bases; unmatched junction nucleotides: 11. The CDR3 extends over 17 amino acids. CDR3 sequence (DNA): TGTGCCAGCAGCCAAGATTCCCTAGCGGAGTCATCCAATGAGCAGTTCTTC. Translated, it gives CASSQDSLAESSNEQFF.